Listed below are T cell receptor beta chains from one sample, sequenced in a study of human T cells and chemical hapten exposure. Each CDR3 protein gets one entry after TCRdb re-called the RACE reads with MiXCR. The sample consists of 150,000 to 200,000 distinct CDR3 sequences, under 30% of them appearing once. This material consisted of whole blood, taken in connection with sensitization to the hapten diphenylcyclopropenone (DPC). These receptors all stem from a woman aged 40-49 years with alopecia areata. Some clones in this sample may be carry-over from other donors' samples. Both conserved end residues are part of each CDR3. A D gene is named only where the DNA matches it firmly.

>TRBJ1-4|TRBV28|-
CASSFRATNEKLFF
>TRBJ2-1|TRBV19|TRBD2
CASSTSAGGAYEQFF
>TRBJ2-3|TRBV12-3/TRBV12-4|-
CASSTRTDTQYF
>TRBJ2-7|TRBV3-1|-
CASSQASTDPTREQYF
>TRBJ2-5|TRBV7-2|TRBD1
CASSRDRASETQYF
>TRBJ2-7|TRBV10-3|TRBD2
CAISVEPSGNHEQYF
>TRBJ2-1|TRBV27|TRBD1
CASSWSSGQRNEQFF
>TRBJ2-7|TRBV28|TRBD1
CASSRQGPYEQYF
>TRBJ2-1|TRBV29-1|-
CSVEGLGGVSSYNEQFF
>TRBJ1-1|TRBV20-1|-
CSARWVGQNAFF
>TRBJ2-2|TRBV12-3/TRBV12-4|-
CASSERGVANTGELFF
>TRBJ1-2|TRBV29-1|TRBD1
CSVEDPDRVSLLGYTF
>TRBJ2-3|TRBV11-2|TRBD1
CASRSEDRGPDTQYF
>TRBJ2-7|TRBV4-1|-
CASSLKMDAYEQYF
>TRBJ2-7|TRBV20-1|TRBD2
CSARGPSGRFEQYF
>TRBJ2-7|TRBV9|TRBD2
CASSADLPYPGTSGMPYEQYF
>TRBJ1-5|TRBV11-3|-
CASSPYRTASNQPQHF